A single sample gave rise to the 7 T cell receptor beta chains below, sequenced in a study of CD8+CD57+ T cells in acquired aplastic anemia. For CDR3 and TCR beta VDJ profiling, genomic DNA was the template used. One entry per CDR3 protein, called by TCRdb with MiXCR from the reads. In the table there are tens of thousands of distinct CDR3 sequences, roughly half of which are singletons. The sample taken for sequencing was sorted CD4+, CD8+, or CD8+CD57+ T cells (not recorded which) from PBMCs. The receptor source for this set is a human donor in good health, serving as a control.

The rearrangement joins TRBV2 to TRBJ2-5, with 10 bases matching TRBD1. V trimming: 6 bases; J trimming: 4 bases; junction bases outside the gene matches: 5. The CDR3 is 14 amino acids. Germline V gives CDR1 SNHLY, CDR2 FYNNEI. The CDR3: CASRKGQGGETQYF. The CDR3 region has the DNA TGTGCCAGCAGGAAAGGACAGGGGGGAGAGACCCAGTACTTC.

The J gene is TRBJ2-1, the V gene TRBV19; D remains ambiguous. Trimming removed 0 bases from V and 5 bases from J, with 8 bases in between. Per germline, CDR1 LNHDA and CDR2 SQIVND (reference sequence). CDR3 length: 14 residues. CDR3 nucleotide sequence: TGTGCCAGTAGTATAGAGGAGAGCCACAATGAGCAGTTCTTC. Translated: CASSIEESHNEQFF.

The chain recombines TRBV7-6 with TRBJ2-5; D gene ambiguous. Germline CDR1 is SGHVS and CDR2 is FNYEAQ. The CDR3 spans 15 residues. Trimming pared 3 bases from V and 5 bases from J, leaving 16 bases between. CDR3 in amino acids: CASSFDHQGRETQYF. The DNA for the CDR3 is TGTGCCAGCAGCTTCGATCACCAAGGAAGGGAGACCCAGTACTTC. Filled out from reference TRBV7-6 and TRBJ2-5, the complete variable domain reads GAGVSQSPRYKVTKRGQDVALRCDPISGHVSLYWYRQALGQGPEFLTYFNYEAQQDKSGLPNDRFSAERPEGSISTLTIQRTEQRDSAMYRCASSFDHQGRETQYFGPGTRLLVL.

The genes are TRBV7-8 and TRBJ1-5; D ambiguous. V gave up 5 bases and J gave up 1 base, with 6 bases separating them. The CDR3 is made up of 13 amino acids. Germline V gives CDR1 SGHVS, CDR2 FQNEAQ. CDR3 sequence (DNA): TGTGCCAGCAGCACAGAAAGCAATCAGCCCCAGCATTTT. Translation gives CASSTESNQPQHF.

The chain links TRBV19 to TRBJ2-1, with D uncertain. The CDR3 has 15 amino acids. Trimming cost V 3 bases and J 2 bases, with 11 bases left between them. Germline V gene lookup returns CDR1 LNHDA and CDR2 SQIVND (reference sequence). The CDR3 nucleotides read TGTGCCAGTAGTATTACAGCCCCGCCCTACAATGAGCAGTTCTTC. Translation gives CASSITAPPYNEQFF.

The V and J genes are TRBV27 and TRBJ2-2, with a weak D call TRBD1 (6 bases). From germline, CDR1 is MNHEY and CDR2 SMNVEV (reference sequence). Trimming removed 3 bases from V and 3 bases from J, with 11 bases in between. The CDR3 totals 15 residues. In DNA form, the CDR3 reads TGTGCCAGCAGTTTTTTTGCAGGGGACACCGGGGAGCTGTTTTTT. Translation: CASSFFAGDTGELFF.

The table lists this clonotype with a few counts. The CDR3 is CAISQRWETQYF. The CDR3, as DNA: TGTGCCATCAGCCAGAGATGGGAGACCCAGTACTTC. This sequence joins TRBV10-3 and TRBJ2-5, with D unresolved. This CDR3 contains 12 residues. Per germline, CDR1 ENHRY and CDR2 SYGVKD. V lost 6 bases, J lost 5 bases, and 10 bases lay in between.